This entry features one TCR beta chain sequence. Repertoires were generated with immunoSEQ multiplex PCR, while TCRdb's copy carries only in-frame clones and drops some. The sample includes approximately 15,000 clones, roughly 80% of them seen just once. V shed 2 bases and J 7 bases; nucleotides not matched to a gene: 11. Germline CDR1 reads SGHRS; CDR2 reads YFSETQ. The CDR3 runs 17 residues. This sample is drawn from a study of OX40 agonist ivuxolimab in advanced cancers. Sequenced material: CD4+ or CD8+ T cells sorted from blood, taken in a trial of the OX40 agonist ivuxolimab. The chain couples TRBV5-1 to TRBJ2-3, with TRBD2 identical over 12 bases. This TCR came from an adult with an advanced solid tumor such as melanoma, head and neck, liver or kidney cancer. CDR3 region: CASSLHWTSGVDNTQYF. The DNA for the CDR3 is TGCGCCAGCAGCTTACATTGGACTAGCGGGGTGGATAATACGCAGTATTTT.